This T cell receptor (beta chain) was documented in a study of CD8 T cells in ankylosing spondylitis. Overall study findings and caveats: A number of the motif variants had already been described in reactive arthritis synovial fluid and blood. Clones tied to disease were said to be significantly enriched in matched ankylosing spondylitis synovial fluid. Among TCR beta sequences, a motif of eight highly homologous variants appeared characteristic of ankylosing spondylitis blood.

The ends were cut back, 0 bases at V and 2 bases at J, with 9 bases in the middle. The CDR3 consists of 14 residues. Germline-derived CDR1 and CDR2 are SGHRS and YFSETQ. Ten or more counts support this clonotype. The antigen is undetermined. A single record per CDR3 protein comes from TCRdb applying MiXCR to the 5' RACE reads. The table includes a few hundred thousand distinct CDR3 sequences, 15% to 20% detected once. Sequenced sample: blood, either unsorted or a sorted T cell fraction (not recorded which). This chain joins TRBV5-1 and TRBJ2-7, with no clear D. This clonotype originated in a male donor with ankylosing spondylitis or in good health (not recorded which). The CDR3 DNA reads TGCGCCAGCAGCTTGGGCCCTCCAACCTACGAGCAGTACTTC. Protein sequence: CASSLGPPTYEQYF.